Below, one T cell receptor beta chain is given with its context. These data originate in a study of blood T cell repertoires in COVID-19. Clones were sequenced by immunoSEQ multiplex PCR, and TCRdb holds only the in-frame ones, with some missing. The data show more than 300,000 clones, around 89% seen once. Germline lookup yields CDR1 MNHEY and CDR2 SMNVEV (reference sequence). V lost 4 bases to trimming and J lost 4 bases; unmatched junction nucleotides: 8. CDR3 length: 17 residues. This sequence originates from a woman aged 18-29 years who had recovered from COVID-19. Specimen: PBMCs or T cells enriched from blood (not recorded which). The J gene is TRBJ2-1, the V gene TRBV27; TRBD2 aligns across 12 bases. Here the CDR3 reads CASSSLGGLAGYNEQFF. The CDR3 bases are TGTGCCAGCAGTTCCCTAGGAGGACTAGCGGGATACAATGAGCAGTTCTTC.